A selection of T cell receptor beta chains follows, all from one sample in a study of blood T cell repertoires in COVID-19. The protocol was immunoSEQ multiplex PCR, while the TCRdb copy is restricted to in-frame clones and leaves out a portion. The table includes approximately 19,000 clones, roughly nine tenths detected once. The sample comprised peripheral blood. The receptors originated from a human donor in a cohort sampled during active COVID-19. CDR3s include the opening cysteine and the closing phenylalanine or tryptophan. Each record gives: clone size, V gene, J gene, D gene, CDR3 protein, CDR3 DNA. The D gene is left open where the match is weak. The size field is filled for only some rows; it gives once, few, many or a size class.

size: .
V: TRBV27
J: TRBJ2-6
D: TRBD1
CDR3: CASSPAGGAGANVLTF
DNA: TGTGCCAGCAGTCCGGCAGGGGGAGCTGGGGCCAACGTCCTGACTTTC

size: once
V: TRBV6-5
J: TRBJ1-4
D: .
CDR3: CASSPGQGFEKLFF
DNA: TGTGCCAGCAGTCCCGGCCAGGGGTTTGAAAAACTGTTTTTT

size: .
V: TRBV5-6
J: TRBJ2-3
D: .
CDR3: CASTTRGYTDTQYF
DNA: TGTGCCAGCACCACGCGGGGTTACACAGATACGCAGTATTTT

size: .
V: TRBV19
J: TRBJ2-7
D: .
CDR3: CASSPIPHYEQYF
DNA: TGTGCCAGTAGCCCCATCCCCCACTACGAGCAGTACTTC

size: .
V: TRBV4-1
J: TRBJ2-7
D: TRBD2
CDR3: CASSQTAGIAGRSYEQYF
DNA: TGCGCCAGCAGCCAAACGGCGGGAATAGCGGGACGCTCCTACGAGCAGTACTTC

size: .
V: TRBV28
J: TRBJ1-1
D: .
CDR3: CASSSDSGVGAFF
DNA: TGTGCCAGCAGTTCAGACTCAGGGGTAGGAGCTTTCTTT

size: .
V: TRBV7-9
J: TRBJ2-7
D: TRBD2
CDR3: CASSIYGRDGALYEQYF
DNA: TGTGCCAGCAGCATATACGGGAGGGACGGCGCCCTCTACGAGCAGTACTTC

size: .
V: TRBV27
J: TRBJ1-6
D: .
CDR3: CASSQWTDSPLHF
DNA: TGTGCCAGCAGTCAGTGGACAGATTCACCCCTCCACTTT

size: .
V: TRBV6-5
J: TRBJ1-2
D: .
CDR3: CASSPDTANYGYTF
DNA: TGTGCCAGCAGTCCAGACACTGCTAACTATGGCTACACCTTC

size: .
V: TRBV5-1
J: TRBJ2-7
D: TRBD2
CDR3: CASTPRGGGYEQYF
DNA: TGCGCCAGCACCCCCCGGGGGGGTGGCTACGAGCAGTACTTC

size: .
V: TRBV7-3
J: TRBJ2-7
D: .
CDR3: CASSSPGTGSYEQYF
DNA: TGTGCCAGCAGCTCCCCCGGGACTGGCTCCTACGAGCAGTACTTC

size: .
V: TRBV11-3
J: TRBJ2-6
D: .
CDR3: CASSLGGAGANVLTF
DNA: TGTGCCAGCAGCTTGGGCGGGGCTGGGGCCAACGTCCTGACTTTC

size: .
V: TRBV19
J: TRBJ1-4
D: TRBD1
CDR3: CASSSFHGTGIEKLFF
DNA: TGTGCCAGTAGTAGTTTTCACGGGACAGGGATTGAAAAACTGTTTTTT

size: .
V: TRBV15
J: TRBJ2-5
D: .
CDR3: CATSRDRGKGETQYF
DNA: TGTGCCACCAGCAGAGATCGGGGAAAGGGAGAGACCCAGTACTTC

size: once
V: TRBV19
J: TRBJ1-1
D: .
CDR3: CASSIGSGITEAFF
DNA: TGTGCCAGTAGTATCGGGTCAGGGATCACTGAAGCTTTCTTT

size: .
V: TRBV30
J: TRBJ1-5
D: .
CDR3: CAWSTQGNQPQHF
DNA: TGTGCCTGGAGTACACAGGGAAATCAGCCCCAGCATTTT